The table lists the clone carrying this TCR beta chain with a few counts. As yet, its antigen is unknown. The study reverse transcribed the entire isolated RNA, so it sequenced expressed TCRB transcripts. Read counts averaged around 3.9 million for samples of naive, central memory and regulatory T cells. The repertoire was sequenced with immunoSEQ multiplex PCR; TCRdb's copy has only in-frame clones and lacks some. This table has under 550,000 clones, about an eighth appearing once. This sample was included in a study of beta chain features in type 1 diabetes. About the research overall: Some 110 million sorted cells were examined across all samples. Study-wide results and limits: A moderate, significant TCRB CDR3 shortening appeared in type 1 diabetes across four CD4+ subsets.

The receptor comes from a woman aged 18-35 years in good health. Sequenced: naive CD4+ T cells from blood.

In DNA form, the CDR3 reads TGTGCCAGCAGTCGTACAGACTACGGGACCCAGTACTTC. It is translated as CASSRTDYGTQYF. V gene TRBV11-2 combines with J gene TRBJ2-5, with a tentative D call TRBD2 (5 bases). Germline CDR1 and CDR2: SGHAT and FQNNGV. This CDR3 comprises 13 residues. V shed 6 bases and J shed 7 bases, with 15 bases lying between them.